Reported below is one T cell receptor beta chain. This sample is drawn from a study of blood T cell repertoires in COVID-19. Looking at the study overall: Researchers got acute and convalescent COVID-19 samples from the United States, Italy and Spain. The analysed material was cDNA or gDNA that came from T cells, B-cell-depleted T cells, or PBMCs.

The authors' processing: The authors estimated nucleated cell counts from reference gene primer amplification. Measured with immunoSEQ multiplex PCR; TCRdb has only the in-frame clones, and not every one. Clone size and V and J calls were adopted from that table, with D and trimming inferred from the DNA. Found here are 35,000 to 50,000 clones, about 91% of them singletons; the top ten hold 15% to 17%. Trimming at V came to 6 bases and at J to 6 bases, leaving 8 bases not matched to a gene. This CDR3 region has 15 residues. The V gene's germline CDR1 is MDHEN and CDR2 SYDVKM. J is TRBJ1-5 and V is TRBV28, with 10 bases lining up with TRBD1. Sequenced input: peripheral blood. The source of this sequence is a man in his fifties or sixties with active COVID-19. The CDR3 spells CASRRQGAGSQPQHF. In DNA form, the CDR3 reads TGTGCCAGCAGACGACAGGGGGCGGGGAGTCAGCCCCAGCATTTT.